The 17 T cell receptor beta chains in this list originate from one sample, sequenced in a study of long-term antiretroviral therapy in people with HIV. An immunoSEQ assay, version v3.0, was performed at survey level. Sequencing used immunoSEQ multiplex PCR; TCRdb keeps in-frame clones, though not all of them. The table shows approximately 16,000 clones, with 81% occurring only once. The sequencing used unsorted PBMCs, collected roughly 14 months before starting antiretroviral therapy. Receptor source: a man under 40 with HIV.

The rearrangement links TRBV27 to TRBJ1-5; D ambiguous. V lost 3 bases, J lost 2 bases, and 5 bases lay in between. CDR1 and CDR2 (germline): MNHEY, SMNVEV (reference sequence). The CDR3 is 13 residues long. CDR3 protein: CASSFQGNQPQHF. The DNA of the CDR3 is TGTGCCAGCAGTTTCCAGGGCAATCAGCCCCAGCATTTT.

The sample holds a few counts of this clone. V usage is TRBV9 and J usage is TRBJ2-3, with D possibly being TRBD1 or TRBD2 (5 bases each). This CDR3 has 16 residues. V lost 0 bases to trimming and J lost 1 base, with 12 bases between them. Per the germline V gene, CDR1 is SGDLS and CDR2 is YYNGEE. CDR3 DNA: TGTGCCAGCAGCGTAGGCAGGGAGATGGGCACAGATACGCAGTATTTT. This encodes CASSVGREMGTDTQYF.

The V gene is TRBV5-1, the J gene TRBJ2-2, with TRBD2 matching over 8 bases. Germline V gives CDR1 SGHRS, CDR2 YFSETQ. V was pared by 4 bases and J by 0 bases, with 8 bases of the junction left unmatched. This CDR3 contains 17 residues. The CDR3, as DNA: TGCGCCAGCAGCCCAGCCGGGAGGGTACCGAACACCGGGGAGCTGTTTTTT. This encodes CASSPAGRVPNTGELFF.

The V call is TRBV7-9, the J call TRBJ1-4, with D possibly being TRBD1 (5 bases). The CDR3 loop spans 14 amino acids. CDR1 is SEHNR and CDR2 is FQNEAQ in the germline V gene (reference sequence). The V end lost 3 bases, the J end lost 5 bases, and 10 bases lay between the germline ends. CDR3 sequence: CASSLDTWNEKLFF. The CDR3 DNA sequence: TGTGCCAGCAGCTTGGACACGTGGAATGAAAAACTGTTTTTT.

This chain uses TRBV9 with TRBJ1-1; TRBD1 is a possible D gene (5 bases). Germline lookup yields CDR1 SGDLS and CDR2 YYNGEE. The V end was cut by 4 bases, the J end by 5 bases, with 15 bases between. The CDR3 is made up of 14 amino acids. The CDR3 DNA follows: TGTGCCAGCAGCCCCGCGACGGAGGGGACTGAAGCTTTCTTT. It codes for CASSPATEGTEAFF.

The genes are TRBV4-1 and TRBJ2-7, with D possibly matching TRBD2 (5 bases). The CDR3 is made up of 16 amino acids. The V gene's germline CDR1 is MGHRA and CDR2 YSYEKL. Trimming took off 0 bases at V and 2 bases at J, with 14 bases between the two ends. The CDR3 DNA follows: TGCGCCAGCAGCCAAGAAGGACTTCCCAACCCCTACGAGCAGTACTTC. This encodes CASSQEGLPNPYEQYF.

The genes are TRBV4-1 and TRBJ2-7; TRBD1 matches 8 bases. The CDR3 is made up of 14 amino acids. Germline loops: CDR1 MGHRA, CDR2 YSYEKL. The ends lost 1 base at V and 7 bases at J; junction bases unmatched: 6. This CDR3 is CASSQGQGAGEQYF. In DNA, the CDR3 is TGCGCCAGCAGCCAAGGGCAGGGGGCTGGAGAGCAGTACTTC.

J is TRBJ2-1 and V is TRBV11-3; no clear D gene. The CDR3 runs to 16 residues. Per germline, CDR1 SGHNT and CDR2 YENEEA. V was clipped by 6 bases and J by 0 bases, with 15 bases between them. CDR3: CASRAGGESSYNEQFF. The CDR3 bases are TGTGCCAGCAGAGCCGGCGGTGAGAGCTCCTACAATGAGCAGTTCTTC.

This sequence joins TRBV7-9 and TRBJ2-3; D is undetermined. The ends were cut back, 2 bases at V and 3 bases at J, with 6 bases in the middle. The germline CDR1 and CDR2 sequences are SEHNR and FQNEAQ (reference sequence). The length of the CDR3 is 13 residues. The CDR3: CASSLLLTDTQYF. Here the CDR3 DNA reads TGTGCCAGCAGCTTATTGCTTACAGATACGCAGTATTTT.

Only one count was recorded for this clone. The chain uses TRBV7-2 and TRBJ2-1; D not resolved. The V and J ends lost 1 base and 10 bases respectively, with 8 bases between them. Germline V CDR1 and CDR2: SGHTA, FQGNSA. The CDR3 runs 12 residues. CDR3 DNA: TGTGCCAGCAGCTTAGGGGCCACGGAGCAGTTCTTC. Translating gives CASSLGATEQFF.

The V and J genes are TRBV6-1 and TRBJ1-5; possibly TRBD1 for D (6 bases). V lost 3 bases, J lost 4 bases, and 13 bases lay in between. The CDR3 has 15 amino acids. The germline gives CDR1 MNHNS, CDR2 SASEGT. The CDR3 reads CASSDGPGVNQPQHF. The CDR3 nucleotides read TGTGCCAGCAGTGATGGTCCAGGGGTGAATCAGCCCCAGCATTTT.

This clone was counted a few times. The chain couples TRBV7-2 to TRBJ2-7, with D unresolved. CDR1 is SGHTA, CDR2 FQGNSA, per germline. The CDR3 is made up of 12 amino acids. Trimming stripped 1 base from V and 9 bases from J, with 10 bases between. Here the CDR3 DNA reads TGTGCCAGCAGCTTAGGAGGACCCGGGCAGTACTTC. This encodes CASSLGGPGQYF.

The rearrangement uses TRBV5-1 and TRBJ2-1, with a possible D match to TRBD1 (5 bases). This CDR3 contains 12 residues. Germline V gives CDR1 SGHRS, CDR2 YFSETQ. Deletions cut 7 bases from V and 6 bases from J, with 11 bases between. The CDR3 spells CASVGAPNEQFF. DNA for the CDR3: TGCGCCAGCGTTGGGGCGCCCAATGAGCAGTTCTTC.

The chain uses TRBV7-3 and TRBJ2-1; D not certain. CDR3 length: 13 amino acids. V lost 3 bases and J lost 5, with 8 bases in between. Germline CDR1 reads SGHTA; CDR2 reads FQGTGA. In nucleotides, the CDR3 is TGTGCCAGCAGCTTGAACCTTAACAATGAGCAGTTCTTC. It yields the protein CASSLNLNNEQFF.

DNA of the CDR3: TGTGCCAGCAGCTTCTCGGGACAAACGAGAGATACGCAGTATTTT. Its protein product is CASSFSGQTRDTQYF. The chain joins TRBV11-2 to TRBJ2-3; a possible D gene is TRBD1 (6 bases). Germline CDR1 and CDR2: SGHAT and FQNNGV. The CDR3 loop spans 15 amino acids. Trimming stripped 3 bases from V and 5 bases from J, with 15 bases between.

V and J are TRBV18 and TRBJ2-5; D remains unclear. Trimming shortened V by 4 bases and J by 0 bases, and 6 bases separated the two germline ends. The CDR3 consists of 13 residues. Germline V gene sequence: CDR1 KGHSH, CDR2 LQKENI. CDR3 sequence: CASSLSYQETQYF. In DNA, the CDR3 is TGTGCCAGCTCACTCTCGTACCAAGAGACCCAGTACTTC.

This clone was detected only a few times. V is TRBV20-1 and J is TRBJ2-1, with D unclear. V was trimmed by 0 bases and J by 10 bases, leaving 7 bases between them. The CDR3 runs 11 residues. Germline V CDR1 and CDR2: DFQATT, SNEGSKA (reference sequence). CDR3 region: CSARDGSEQFF. The DNA for the CDR3 is TGCAGTGCTAGAGATGGTTCCGAGCAGTTCTTC.